A selection of T cell receptor beta chains follows, all from one sample in a study of identical twins. MiXCR was run by TCRdb on the 5' RACE reads, yielding one entry per CDR3 protein. The profile shows more than 1.5 million distinct CDR3 sequences, less than 40% of them singletons. Sequencing used cord blood. The origin of the receptors is a newborn girl in good health. Both conserved end residues are part of each CDR3. Fields, in order: clone size, D gene, J gene, V gene, CDR3 protein, CDR3 DNA. The D gene is left open where the match is weak. Clone size is given for some rows only: seen once, a few or many times, or a class if the clone is expanded.

few,NA,TRBJ2-7,TRBV28,CASSRRIRLSYEQYF,TGTGCCAGCAGCCGACGGATCAGGCTCTCCTACGAGCAGTACTTC
NA,NA,TRBJ1-3,TRBV20-1,CSASSLLDSGNTIYF,TGCAGTGCTAGTAGCCTACTAGACTCTGGAAACACCATATATTTT
few,NA,TRBJ1-2,TRBV5-6,CASRLFQYGYTF,TGTGCCAGCAGATTGTTCCAATATGGCTACACCTTC
NA,TRBD2,TRBJ2-2,TRBV2,CASRGLVAGELFF,TGTGCCAGCAGGGGACTAGTGGCCGGGGAGCTGTTTTTT
few,TRBD1,TRBJ2-5,TRBV6-5,CASSSRDRGQETQYF,TGTGCCAGCAGTTCCCGGGACAGGGGCCAAGAGACCCAGTACTTC
NA,NA,TRBJ1-2,TRBV7-9,CASSHPLSEGSYGYTF,TGTGCCAGCAGCCACCCGCTGTCGGAGGGTAGCTATGGCTACACCTTC
few,NA,TRBJ1-5,TRBV7-9,CASSTGTINQPQHF,TGTGCCAGCAGCACAGGGACCATCAATCAGCCCCAGCATTTT
NA,TRBD2,TRBJ2-7,TRBV4-1,CASSQVLAGATEQYF,TGCGCCAGCAGCCAAGTACTAGCGGGAGCTACGGAGCAGTACTTC
NA,NA,TRBJ2-7,TRBV4-2,CASSADYRLGSEQYF,TGTGCCAGCAGCGCGGATTACAGGCTTGGTTCCGAGCAGTACTTC
NA,TRBD2,TRBJ2-3,TRBV29-1,CSVTRAGGGTDTQYF,TGCAGCGTTACCCGGGCGGGAGGGGGCACAGATACGCAGTATTTT
NA,NA,TRBJ2-2,TRBV5-6,CASSLLSYYTGELFF,TGTGCCAGCAGCTTGCTATCCTATTACACCGGGGAGCTGTTTTTT
few,TRBD2,TRBJ2-1,TRBV20-1,CSASPGLAGRNEQFF,TGCAGTGCGTCCCCGGGACTAGCGGGGAGGAATGAGCAGTTCTTC
few,TRBD2,TRBJ2-6,TRBV13,CASSDSGRALTGANVLTF,TGTGCCAGCAGCGATAGCGGGAGGGCCTTGACTGGGGCCAACGTCCTGACTTTC
few,NA,TRBJ2-7,TRBV11-2,CASSPLRNSYEQYF,TGTGCCAGCAGCCCCCTGCGCAACTCCTACGAGCAGTACTTC
few,NA,TRBJ1-4,TRBV4-2,CASSRLDIVDEKLFF,TGTGCCAGCAGTCGTCTTGATATTGTGGATGAAAAACTGTTTTTT
NA,TRBD1,TRBJ2-2,TRBV2,CASKFDRAGELFF,TGTGCCAGCAAATTCGACAGGGCCGGGGAGCTGTTTTTT
few,NA,TRBJ1-2,TRBV12-3/TRBV12-4,CASTYRVRYGYTF,TGTGCCAGCACTTACAGGGTCCGGTATGGCTACACCTTC
many,TRBD2,TRBJ2-3,TRBV10-3,CAISGTSSDTQYF,TGTGCCATCAGCGGGACTAGTTCAGATACGCAGTATTTT
NA,TRBD2,TRBJ2-7,TRBV4-2,CASSQDNLLAGYEQYF,TGTGCCAGCAGCCAAGATAACCTACTAGCGGGGTACGAGCAGTACTTC
NA,NA,TRBJ1-6,TRBV11-2,CASSPNLWRHPNSPLHF,TGTGCCAGCAGCCCTAACCTATGGCGGCACCCTAATTCACCCCTCCACTTT
NA,TRBD1,TRBJ1-5,TRBV28,CASSLIGTGVQPQHF,TGTGCCAGCAGTTTAATCGGGACAGGGGTTCAGCCCCAGCATTTT
few,NA,TRBJ2-7,TRBV9,CASSAETGDSTYEQYF,TGTGCCAGCAGCGCGGAAACAGGGGACTCCACCTACGAGCAGTACTTC
NA,NA,TRBJ2-4,TRBV2,CASSEAVAKNIQYF,TGTGCCAGCAGTGAAGCAGTAGCCAAAAACATTCAGTACTTC
NA,NA,TRBJ2-2,TRBV19,CASSIAGTGELFF,TGTGCCAGTAGTATAGCGGGCACCGGGGAGCTGTTTTTT
NA,TRBD2,TRBJ2-1,TRBV5-4,CASSPPLAGGFYNEQFF,TGTGCCAGCAGCCCTCCCTTAGCGGGAGGCTTCTACAATGAGCAGTTCTTC
many,NA,TRBJ2-7,TRBV29-1,CSVSDYEQYF,TGCAGCGTTAGCGACTACGAGCAGTACTTC
NA,NA,TRBJ2-1,TRBV4-1,CASSPGPGRSNEQFF,TGCGCCAGCAGCCCGGGGCCGGGCCGATCCAATGAGCAGTTCTTC
NA,TRBD2,TRBJ2-3,TRBV24-1,CAAAGGDTQYF,TGTGCCGCCGCGGGGGGCGATACGCAGTATTTT
few,TRBD2,TRBJ2-5,TRBV20-1,CSAVSGTKETQYF,TGCAGTGCGGTATCGGGGACTAAAGAGACCCAGTACTTC
NA,NA,TRBJ1-1,TRBV27,CASSLSPGLSEAFF,TGTGCCAGCAGTTTATCCCCGGGGCTTAGTGAAGCTTTCTTT
NA,TRBD2,TRBJ2-7,TRBV5-1,CASSFLTSALISYEQYF,TGCGCCAGCAGCTTTCTGACTAGCGCCCTCATCTCCTACGAGCAGTACTTC
NA,NA,TRBJ1-1,TRBV20-1,CSARDRWDTEAFF,TGCAGTGCTAGAGATAGGTGGGACACTGAAGCTTTCTTT
NA,TRBD1,TRBJ2-7,TRBV3-1,CASSQRDRAYEQYF,TGTGCCAGCAGCCAGAGGGACAGAGCCTACGAGCAGTACTTC
many,TRBD1,TRBJ2-7,TRBV20-1,CSARRDSPYEQYF,TGCAGTGCTAGGAGGGACAGCCCCTACGAGCAGTACTTC
few,TRBD2,TRBJ2-3,TRBV2,CASSLTQAGGVDTQYF,TGTGCCAGCAGCCTCACCCAGGCGGGAGGGGTTGATACGCAGTATTTT
NA,TRBD1,TRBJ1-5,TRBV20-1,CSARGTDTYQPQHF,TGCAGTGCTAGGGGGACAGACACTTATCAGCCCCAGCATTTT
NA,TRBD1,TRBJ1-1,TRBV28,CASKETGRTEAFF,TGTGCCAGTAAGGAGACAGGGAGGACTGAAGCTTTCTTT
few,NA,TRBJ2-7,TRBV7-2,CASSLSPPGEQYF,TGTGCCAGCAGCTTAAGCCCACCCGGCGAGCAGTACTTC
NA,NA,TRBJ1-4,TRBV6-1,CASSLPGVPNEKLFF,TGTGCCAGCAGTCTACCGGGGGTCCCTAATGAAAAACTGTTTTTT
few,NA,TRBJ2-3,TRBV28,CASTMPGARATDTQYF,TGTGCCAGCACTATGCCAGGGGCGAGGGCAACAGATACGCAGTATTTT
once,NA,TRBJ1-2,TRBV20-1,CSASPSMWYGYTF,TGCAGTGCTAGCCCCAGCATGTGGTATGGCTACACCTTC
few,TRBD2,TRBJ2-5,TRBV28,CASSPRLAARETQYF,TGTGCCAGCAGTCCTAGACTAGCGGCCCGGGAGACCCAGTACTTC
many,NA,TRBJ2-1,TRBV7-2,CASSLARLNNEQFF,TGTGCCAGCAGCTTAGCGCGACTAAACAATGAGCAGTTCTTC
NA,NA,TRBJ1-3,TRBV28,CASSYGGNENTIYF,TGTGCCAGCAGTTACGGGGGCAATGAAAACACCATATATTTT
few,NA,TRBJ2-3,TRBV7-2,CASSPSSRGQYF,TGTGCCAGCAGCCCCTCCTCTCGGGGGCAGTATTTT
NA,TRBD2,TRBJ2-3,TRBV7-7,CASSLGLGGSNTDTQYF,TGTGCTAGCAGCTTAGGCCTAGGCGGGAGTAACACAGATACGCAGTATTTT
few,NA,TRBJ2-7,TRBV4-2,CASSQDGGIYEQYF,TGTGCCAGCAGCCAAGATGGGGGAATTTACGAGCAGTACTTC
NA,TRBD1,TRBJ2-2,TRBV14,CASSQRDREFDGELFF,TGTGCCAGCAGCCAGCGGGACAGGGAGTTTGACGGGGAGCTGTTTTTT
few,TRBD2,TRBJ2-1,TRBV7-9,CATRRGVYNEQFF,TGTGCCACGAGGCGGGGGGTATACAATGAGCAGTTCTTC
NA,NA,TRBJ2-7,TRBV10-3,CAISDPMGSVEQYF,TGTGCCATCAGTGACCCTATGGGGTCTGTAGAGCAGTACTTC
NA,TRBD2,TRBJ2-1,TRBV5-1,CASSRGTSGDYEQFF,TGCGCCAGCAGCCGGGGGACTAGCGGGGACTACGAGCAGTTCTTC
few,TRBD1,TRBJ2-4,TRBV20-1,CSATGTGLNIQYF,TGCAGTGCTACCGGGACAGGGCTAAACATTCAGTACTTC
NA,TRBD1,TRBJ1-6,TRBV20-1,CSASGQEYNSPLHF,TGCAGTGCTAGCGGACAGGAATATAATTCACCCCTCCACTTT
many,NA,TRBJ2-7,TRBV29-1,CSVAGTGYYEQYF,TGCAGCGTTGCCGGGACTGGCTACTACGAGCAGTACTTC
few,NA,TRBJ1-1,TRBV6-6,CASSKTFEAPEAFF,TGTGCCAGCAGTAAAACTTTCGAGGCTCCTGAAGCTTTCTTT
NA,NA,TRBJ2-3,TRBV6-2/TRBV6-3,CATTSSDTQYF,TGTGCCACCACGTCTTCCGATACGCAGTATTTT